The 13 T cell receptor beta chains below all came from one sample that was sequenced in a study of regulatory T cells in long-lasting Graves disease. Indicated time point: newly diagnosed GD, antithyroid drugs for less than 3 months. Isolated PBMC RNA provided the starting material for the TCR library. Library construction for TCR beta used iRepertoire HTBI primers and Arm-PCR of CDR3 regions. TCRdb re-called the multiplex PCR reads with MiXCR, one entry per CDR3 protein. The sample has about 440,000 distinct CDR3 sequences, roughly 17% seen once. A further study also used this sample, focusing on T cells in Graves' hyperthyroidism and ophthalmopathy.

The source material was peripheral blood mononuclear cells (PBMCs), sampled at new diagnosis, from a patient treated with antithyroid drugs. The origin of the receptors is a woman aged 18-29 years with Graves disease.

This clonotype came up many times. The rearrangement joins TRBV28 to TRBJ2-7, with a tentative D call TRBD2 (5 bases). In germline, CDR1 is MDHEN, CDR2 SYDVKM. Trimming removed 6 bases at V and 3 bases at J, with 12 bases between. The length of the CDR3 is 13 residues. CDR3 DNA sequence: TGTGCCAGCAGCCTCCCCCGGGGCTACGAGCAGTACTTC. It translates to CASSLPRGYEQYF.

Only a few counts were recorded for this clonotype. The chain is built from TRBV30 and TRBJ1-3; D unclear. Germline CDR1 GTSNPN, CDR2 SVGIG (reference sequence). The CDR3 runs 11 residues. V dropped 5 bases and J dropped 4 bases, with 6 bases sitting between them. The CDR3 here is CAWETGNTIYF. The CDR3, as DNA: TGTGCCTGGGAAACAGGAAACACCATATATTTT.

As to this clonotype: This may stem from a read error, because a much larger clone lies one nucleotide away. This sequence joins TRBV7-2 and TRBJ2-1; D is unresolved. The CDR3 is 12 residues long. CDR1 and CDR2 from the germline V gene are SGHTA and FQGNSA. The CDR3 DNA reads TGTGCCAGCAGCCCGAGCTACAATGGGCAGTTCTTC. The encoded protein is CASSPSYNGQFF.

Only a few counts were recorded for this clonotype. The V gene is TRBV15, the J gene TRBJ1-1; D unclear. Germline values: CDR1 LNHNV, CDR2 YYDKDF (reference sequence). Trimming removed 8 bases at V and 4 bases at J, with 8 bases between. The CDR3 length is 11 residues. CDR3 amino acids: CATGEATEAFF. As DNA, the CDR3 is TGTGCCACCGGGGAGGCCACTGAAGCTTTCTTT.

This clonotype was detected many times. The rearrangement links TRBV2 to TRBJ2-7; 10 nucleotides match TRBD1. Looked up from germline, CDR1 is SNHLY and CDR2 is FYNNEI. The CDR3 sequence is 14 residues long. Trimming removed 7 bases from V and 2 bases from J; junction bases left unmatched: 5. The CDR3, as DNA: TGTGCCAGCACCACGGGACAGGGGACCTACGAGCAGTACTTC. It encodes CASTTGQGTYEQYF.

This clonotype showed up many times. The rearrangement uses TRBV15 and TRBJ1-4; D gene ambiguous. Germline CDR1 reads LNHNV; CDR2 reads YYDKDF (reference sequence). CDR3 size: 12 residues. The germline V and J ends were trimmed by 9 bases and 4 bases, with 9 bases remaining between them. CDR3 sequence: CATTDHNEKLFF. The CDR3 nucleotides are TGTGCCACTACGGACCATAATGAAAAACTGTTTTTT.

The chain is built from TRBV10-2 and TRBJ2-7; 9 nucleotides align to TRBD2. V was clipped by 5 bases and J by 6 bases; unmatched bases: 5. Germline CDR1 reads WSHSY; CDR2 reads SAAADI. The CDR3 has 13 amino acids. The CDR3 sequence is CASSPSTSGEQYF. Here the CDR3 DNA reads TGCGCCAGCAGTCCCTCGACTAGCGGCGAGCAGTACTTC.

This clonotype was observed a handful of times. A read error may be the cause here, since a much bigger clone is one base away. The rearrangement joins TRBV13 to TRBJ2-7; D tentatively reads TRBD1 or TRBD2 (6 bases each). V was cut by 7 bases and J by 5 bases, with 15 bases left in between. Germline-derived CDR1 and CDR2 are PRHDT and FYEKMQ (reference sequence). CDR3 length: 13 residues. The CDR3 reads CASNFRGEDEQYF. The DNA for the CDR3 is TGTGCCAGCAACTTTAGGGGGGAAGACGAGCAGTACTTC.

This clonotype was seen ten or more times. This chain joins TRBV12-3 or TRBV12-4 and TRBJ1-1, with TRBD1 matching over 7 bases. The CDR3 has 13 residues. J gave up 1 base and V 7 bases, and 3 bases lay outside the gene matches. In DNA form, the CDR3 reads TGTGCCAGCATCGGACAGGAGAACACTGAAGCTTTCTTT. It translates to CASIGQENTEAFF.

The gene calls are TRBV6-1 and TRBJ1-3; D is unresolved. V lost 5 bases and J lost 2, with 10 bases in between. Germline V gene sequence: CDR1 MNHNS, CDR2 SASEGT. This CDR3 has 14 amino acids. Here the CDR3 DNA reads TGTGCCAGCAGTACGAGCCTACCTGGAAACACCATATATTTT. Its translation is CASSTSLPGNTIYF.

This clonotype was picked up a small number of times. The V gene is TRBV18, the J gene TRBJ1-6; perhaps TRBD1 as D (6 bases). CDR1 and CDR2 (germline): KGHSH, LQKENI. V lost 3 bases, J lost 9 bases, and 15 bases lay in between. CDR3 size: 15 residues. CDR3: CASSPSGQVSSPLHF. CDR3 nucleotide sequence: TGTGCCAGCTCACCGTCGGGACAAGTCAGTTCACCCCTCCACTTT.

There are many counts of this clonotype. The chain links TRBV11-1 to TRBJ2-1; D possibly matches TRBD1 or TRBD2 (5 bases each). This CDR3 region has 16 residues. Germline loops: CDR1 SGHAT, CDR2 FQDESV (reference sequence). V was shortened by 1 base and J by 4 bases, with 14 bases between the two germline ends. CDR3 in amino acids: CASSLEGARGYNEQFF. The CDR3 coding sequence is TGTGCCAGCAGCTTAGAAGGGGCGCGAGGGTACAATGAGCAGTTCTTC.

This clonotype was recorded at least ten times. The chain employs TRBV20-1 and TRBJ2-4; TRBD1 matches at 9 bases. The germline V gene has CDR1 DFQATT and CDR2 SNEGSKA (reference sequence). The CDR3 has 15 residues. V lost 6 bases and J lost 9; bases outside the gene matches: 15. The CDR3, as DNA: TGCAGTGCCCCCCAGACCGGGACAGGGCGGGGCATTCAGTACTTC. Encoded protein: CSAPQTGTGRGIQYF.